The 30 T cell receptor beta chains below were found in one sample sequenced in a study of T-cell reconstitution after alpha-beta-depleted transplantation in children. TCRbeta library preparation incorporated unique molecular identifiers. MiXCR, applied by TCRdb to the PCR reads, yields one record per CDR3 protein. The sample lists just under 250,000 distinct CDR3 sequences, roughly 23% occurring once. Sequencing used PBMCs, obtained before TCRalphabeta/CD19-depleted stem cell transplant. The receptor source for this set is a girl aged 2 to 10 with Fanconi anemia, due to receive a stem cell transplant.

CDR3 in amino acids: CSASGQAMYQPQHF. The CDR3 DNA sequence: TGCAGTGCTAGCGGGCAGGCGATGTATCAGCCCCAGCATTTT. The V and J genes are TRBV20-1 and TRBJ1-5; no firm D call. This CDR3 spans 14 amino acids. Germline CDR1 reads DFQATT; CDR2 reads SNEGSKA (reference sequence). The V end lost 3 bases, the J end lost 5 bases, and 14 bases lay between the germline ends.

This clonotype was recorded at least ten times. V usage is TRBV25-1 and J usage is TRBJ2-7, with D perhaps matching TRBD1 or TRBD2 (6 bases each). Trimming took off 5 bases at V and 0 bases at J, with 11 bases between the two ends. The length of the CDR3 is 14 residues. In germline, CDR1 is MGHDK, CDR2 SYGVNS. The CDR3 protein is CASSPGALSYEQYF. CDR3 bases: TGTGCCAGCAGTCCGGGGGCTCTCTCCTACGAGCAGTACTTC.

The chain is built from TRBV20-1 and TRBJ2-3; 16 bases line up with TRBD2. Germline V gives CDR1 DFQATT, CDR2 SNEGSKA (reference sequence). Losses at the gene ends were 4 bases for V and 2 bases for J; bases not matched to a gene: 6. There are 17 residues in the CDR3. The CDR3 region is CSANTGTSGRVTDTQYF. The DNA for the CDR3 is TGCAGTGCTAATACCGGGACTAGCGGGAGGGTCACAGATACGCAGTATTTT.

In this sample, this clonotype turned up once. This rearrangement joins TRBV18 to TRBJ2-4, with TRBD1 as a possible D gene (6 bases). The germline V and J ends were trimmed by 1 base and 0 bases, with 10 bases remaining between them. Germline V gives CDR1 KGHSH, CDR2 LQKENI. The CDR3 loop spans 16 amino acids. The CDR3 DNA follows: TGTGCCAGCTCACCACGGGACACCCTAGCCAAAAACATTCAGTACTTC. Its protein product is CASSPRDTLAKNIQYF.

This clonotype came up many times. This chain joins TRBV29-1 and TRBJ1-2, with TRBD1 matching 7 bases. CDR1 is SQVTM, CDR2 ANQGSEA, per germline. The CDR3 length is 14 residues. After removal of 0 bases from V and 7 bases from J, the junction contained 8 bases not matched to a gene. The CDR3 loop reads CSVEDLTGARGYTF. CDR3 nucleotides: TGCAGCGTTGAAGATCTTACAGGGGCACGTGGCTACACCTTC.

This clonotype was counted only a few times. This sequence joins TRBV19 and TRBJ2-5; TRBD1 is a possible D gene (6 bases). CDR1 LNHDA and CDR2 SQIVND come from the germline V gene (reference sequence). V was trimmed by 11 bases and J by 5 bases, leaving 27 bases between them. The CDR3 has 16 residues. CDR3 bases: TGTGCCTCGAACCGAGCTAATGCAGAGGGGGAGGAGACCCAGTACTTC. Encoded protein: CASNRANAEGEETQYF.

This clonotype has more than one count but fewer than ten. The chain couples TRBV20-1 to TRBJ2-4; 8 nucleotides align to TRBD1. The CDR3 sequence is 16 residues long. Trimming cost V 0 bases and J 8 bases; bases outside gene matches: 12. Germline values: CDR1 DFQATT, CDR2 SNEGSKA (reference sequence). The CDR3 loop reads CSARDDTTGDMDIQYF. CDR3 in DNA: TGCAGTGCTAGAGACGACACGACAGGGGATATGGACATTCAGTACTTC.

This clonotype was seen repeatedly, ten times or more. CDR3 bases: TGCGCCAGCAGCTTTCAAGTAGTTTATGGAAACACCATATATTTT. This codes for CASSFQVVYGNTIYF. The V gene is TRBV5-1, the J gene TRBJ1-3; D is unresolved. The CDR3 runs to 15 residues. Germline CDR1 SGHRS, CDR2 YFSETQ. V shed 2 bases and J shed 3 bases, with 12 bases lying between them. Complete variable domain (other parts from reference TRBV5-1 and TRBJ1-3): KAGVTQTPRYLIKTRGQQVTLSCSPISGHRSVSWYQQTPGQGLQFLFEYFSETQRNKGNFPGRFSGRQFSNSRSEMNVSTLELGDSALYLCASSFQVVYGNTIYFGEGSWLTVV.

The chain links TRBV4-2 to TRBJ1-2; D not certain. CDR1 is LGHNA and CDR2 is YNFKEQ in the germline V gene. The CDR3 contains 11 residues. V was trimmed by 6 bases and J by 6 bases, leaving 8 bases between them. For the CDR3, the DNA is TGTGCCAGCAGGGGCAGAGATGGCTACACCTTC. Amino acid sequence: CASRGRDGYTF.

This clonotype occurred many times. This chain joins TRBV20-1 and TRBJ2-3; a possible D gene is TRBD1 (6 bases). This CDR3 has 13 residues. Germline lookup yields CDR1 DFQATT and CDR2 SNEGSKA (reference sequence). Trimming stripped 5 bases from V and 3 bases from J, with 12 bases between. As DNA, the CDR3 is TGCAGTGCTGAGTTAGGGGGAACAGATACGCAGTATTTT. Its translation: CSAELGGTDTQYF.

This clonotype occurred a few times. The CDR3 sequence: CASSLLPGNRETQYF. CDR3 DNA: TGTGCCAGCAGCTTGTTACCAGGGAATAGGGAGACCCAGTACTTC. The chain links TRBV5-5 to TRBJ2-5, with D possibly matching TRBD1 (5 bases). Trimming stripped 1 base from V and 5 bases from J, with 15 bases between. CDR1 and CDR2 (germline): SGHKS, YYEKEE (reference sequence). CDR3 length: 15 residues.

V usage is TRBV20-1 and J usage is TRBJ2-7, with D perhaps matching TRBD2 (6 bases). The CDR3 is 12 amino acids. CDR1 is DFQATT, CDR2 SNEGSKA, per germline (reference sequence). V was shortened by 3 bases and J by 4 bases, with 10 bases between the two germline ends. The CDR3 DNA follows: TGCAGTGCTAGTCCCGGGGGATACGAGCAGTACTTC. It translates to CSASPGGYEQYF.

The table lists this clonotype with a count of one. The chain links TRBV15 to TRBJ2-5; the D is unclear. V dropped 1 base and J dropped 2 bases, with 5 bases sitting between them. CDR1 and CDR2 (germline): LNHNV, YYDKDF (reference sequence). This CDR3 is 13 amino acids long. In DNA form, the CDR3 reads TGTGCCACCAGCAGAGGCATTCAAGAGACCCAGTACTTC. Protein product: CATSRGIQETQYF. Filled out from reference TRBV15 and TRBJ2-5, the complete variable domain reads DAMVIQNPRYQVTQFGKPVTLSCSQTLNHNVMYWYQQKSSQAPKLLFHYYDKDFNNEADTPDNFQSRRPNTSFCFLDIRSPGLGDTAMYLCATSRGIQETQYFGPGTRLLVL.

The V call is TRBV28, the J call TRBJ2-3; 10 nucleotides line up with TRBD2. V was pared by 3 bases and J by 1 base, with 7 bases of the junction left unmatched. The CDR3 has 17 amino acids. Germline loops: CDR1 MDHEN, CDR2 SYDVKM. The CDR3 region has the DNA TGTGCCAGCAGTTTCCCTAGCGGGGGTATCGGCACAGATACGCAGTATTTT. Translated, it gives CASSFPSGGIGTDTQYF.

V is TRBV10-3 and J is TRBJ2-1, with 13 bases that match TRBD2. This CDR3 comprises 15 residues. Trimming removed 6 bases from V and 2 bases from J; junction bases left unmatched: 1. Germline V gene lookup returns CDR1 ENHRY and CDR2 SYGVKD. The CDR3, as DNA: TGTGCCATCAGGGGGACTAGCGGGACCTACAATGAGCAGTTCTTC. Its translation is CAIRGTSGTYNEQFF.

This clonotype has a count of ten or more. This rearrangement joins TRBV6-4 to TRBJ1-6, with 7 bases that match TRBD1. The junction had 21 bases not matched to a gene; V was cut back by 7 bases and J by 0 bases. The CDR3 is made up of 21 amino acids. The germline V gene encodes CDR1 MRHNA and CDR2 SNTAGT. The CDR3, as DNA: TGTGCCAGCACTAAAATATTGGGCACCAGGGGGTTGAGCTCCTATAATTCACCCCTCCACTTT. This codes for CASTKILGTRGLSSYNSPLHF.

This clonotype turned up a few times. The chain is built from TRBV5-1 and TRBJ2-2; TRBD1 might be the D (5 bases). V lost 4 bases and J 4 bases, leaving 11 bases between the germline ends. Germline V CDR1 and CDR2: SGHRS, YFSETQ. This CDR3 region has 14 residues. The CDR3 DNA reads TGCGCCAGCAGCGACCGAAGGGGCACCGGGGAGCTGTTTTTT. Amino acid sequence: CASSDRRGTGELFF.

The CDR3 here is CSVKTGPDTGELFF. CDR3 DNA sequence: TGCAGCGTGAAGACAGGGCCGGACACCGGGGAGCTGTTTTTT. The chain links TRBV29-1 to TRBJ2-2; the match to TRBD1 covers 7 bases. Unmatched junction bases numbered 7, after V lost 6 bases and J lost 3 bases. The germline CDR1 and CDR2 sequences are SQVTM and ANQGSEA. The CDR3 is made up of 14 amino acids.

This clonotype occurred many times. This chain joins TRBV20-1 and TRBJ2-5; no clear D. Looked up from germline, CDR1 is DFQATT and CDR2 is SNEGSKA (reference sequence). The CDR3 covers 10 residues. Between the trimmed V and J ends, which lost 4 bases and 2 bases, there was a span of 2 bases. The CDR3 region is CSAIQETQYF. CDR3 bases: TGCAGTGCTATTCAAGAGACCCAGTACTTC.

With respect to this clonotype: A much bigger clone sits one base away, suggesting this may be a read error. The chain is built from TRBV29-1 and TRBJ2-7; D gene ambiguous. Deletions cut 0 bases from V and 5 bases from J, with 2 bases between. The CDR3 sequence is 10 residues long. Per germline, CDR1 SQVTM and CDR2 ANQGSEA. Written as DNA, the CDR3 is TGCAGCGTTGAAGATAACGAGCAGTACTTC. This codes for CSVEDNEQYF.

This clonotype has a handful of counts. The chain joins TRBV29-1 to TRBJ2-4, with TRBD1 as a possible D gene (6 bases). Germline CDR1 is SQVTM and CDR2 is ANQGSEA. The CDR3 runs to 13 residues. The germline V and J ends were trimmed by 4 bases and 1 base, with 8 bases remaining between them. The CDR3 loop reads CSVVQGAKNIQYF. Here the CDR3 DNA reads TGCAGCGTTGTTCAGGGGGCCAAAAACATTCAGTACTTC. Supplemented by reference TRBV29-1 and TRBJ2-4, the full variable domain reads SAVISQKPSRDICQRGTSLTIQCQVDSQVTMMFWYRQQPGQSLTLIATANQGSEATYESGFVIDKFPISRPNLTFSTLTVSNMSPEDSSIYLCSVVQGAKNIQYFGAGTRLSVL.

This clonotype came up a few times. The rearrangement uses TRBV20-1 and TRBJ2-7, with 11 bases identical to TRBD2. The CDR3 contains 14 residues. Germline-derived CDR1 and CDR2 are DFQATT and SNEGSKA (reference sequence). The J segment lost 5 bases and the V segment lost 3 bases, leaving 6 bases of the junction unmatched. The CDR3: CSASSLAGGNEQYF. The DNA for the CDR3 is TGCAGTGCTAGTTCCCTAGCGGGAGGCAACGAGCAGTACTTC.

This clonotype was seen at least ten times. The chain is built from TRBV29-1 and TRBJ2-7, with TRBD1 matching 9 bases. The CDR3 totals 15 residues. Germline V gives CDR1 SQVTM, CDR2 ANQGSEA. V lost 0 bases to trimming and J lost 5 bases; unmatched junction nucleotides: 8. CDR3 amino acids: CSVEDWGQGFHEQYF. CDR3 bases: TGCAGCGTTGAAGATTGGGGACAGGGTTTCCACGAGCAGTACTTC.

The CDR3 region is CASSFSLPSFYEQYF. The CDR3 DNA reads as TGTGCCAGCAGTTTTTCTCTCCCATCTTTCTACGAGCAGTACTTC. The V gene is TRBV12-3 or TRBV12-4, the J gene TRBJ2-7; D remains ambiguous. Trimming removed 3 bases from V and 3 bases from J, with 15 bases in between. The CDR3 consists of 15 residues.

This clonotype was observed at least ten times. The V gene is TRBV29-1, the J gene TRBJ2-2; D not certain. The germline CDR1 and CDR2 sequences are SQVTM and ANQGSEA. The V end lost 6 bases, the J end lost 5 bases, and 10 bases lay between the germline ends. The CDR3 totals 12 residues. CDR3 residues: CSVGFGTGELFF. CDR3 nucleotides: TGCAGCGTGGGGTTTGGGACCGGGGAGCTGTTTTTT.

The chain employs TRBV6-1 and TRBJ2-1; a possible D gene is TRBD2 (6 bases). The ends were cut back, 3 bases at V and 7 bases at J, with 19 bases in the middle. CDR1 and CDR2 (germline): MNHNS, SASEGT. The CDR3 consists of 16 residues. For the CDR3, the DNA is TGTGCCAGCAGTGAGTTCGCGGAGGGTCGCGATAATGAGCAGTTCTTC. Protein sequence: CASSEFAEGRDNEQFF.

This clonotype was counted at least ten times. The gene calls are TRBV12-3 or TRBV12-4 and TRBJ2-5; D is possibly TRBD2 (6 bases). Deletions cut 7 bases from V and 3 bases from J, with 24 bases between. The CDR3 covers 17 residues. The DNA of the CDR3 is TGTGCCAGCACCTCGATGGGAACCGGGACTTATAAAGAGACCCAGTACTTC. Amino acids: CASTSMGTGTYKETQYF.

This clonotype was recorded once. The chain joins TRBV20-1 to TRBJ2-7; the D is unclear. The CDR3 runs 11 residues. The germline V and J ends were trimmed by 6 bases and 3 bases, with 9 bases remaining between them. Per the germline V gene, CDR1 is DFQATT and CDR2 is SNEGSKA (reference sequence). The CDR3 region has the DNA TGCAGTGCCGAGACTGTCTACGAGCAGTACTTC. Its protein product is CSAETVYEQYF.

The V call is TRBV20-1, the J call TRBJ2-1; 12 bases line up with TRBD1. V lost 5 bases to trimming and J lost 9 bases; unmatched junction nucleotides: 14. There are 16 residues in the CDR3. Germline V lookup: CDR1 DFQATT, CDR2 SNEGSKA (reference sequence). This CDR3 is CSAAFIRDRGQGEQFF. CDR3 nucleotides: TGCAGTGCTGCTTTCATCCGGGACAGGGGGCAGGGTGAGCAGTTCTTC.

This clonotype was observed at least ten times. The V call is TRBV6-6, the J call TRBJ2-7; D is unclear. Trimming took 7 bases from V and 7 from J, leaving 11 bases between them. CDR1 and CDR2 from the germline V gene are MNHNY and SVGAGI (reference sequence). This CDR3 region has 11 residues. The DNA of the CDR3 is TGTGCCAGCACCTCTCTCGGGGAGCAGTACTTC. It is translated as CASTSLGEQYF.